Listed below are T cell receptor beta chains from one sample, sequenced in a study of T cells in Graves' hyperthyroidism and ophthalmopathy. Each CDR3 protein gets one entry after TCRdb re-called the multiplex PCR reads with MiXCR. The sample has around 370,000 distinct CDR3 sequences, less than 20% seen once; the top ten hold 40%. Source material: blood. Receptors originate from a man aged 18-30 years with Graves' ophthalmopathy. Both conserved end residues are part of each CDR3. Fields, in order: D gene, J gene, clone size, V gene, CDR3 DNA, CDR3 protein. D genes are given only for firm matches. Where a row states a size, it is once, few, many or the class of an expanded clone; other rows omit it.

D gene: NA; J gene: TRBJ2-7; clone size: NA; V gene: TRBV7-2; CDR3 DNA: TGTGCCAGCAGCTTAGTGATACCACCCCCGGACTACGAGCAGTACTTC; CDR3 protein: CASSLVIPPPDYEQYF
D gene: NA; J gene: TRBJ2-3; clone size: many; V gene: TRBV27; CDR3 DNA: TGTGCCAGCAGTGTAGGACTTTCCATGACGCAGTATTTT; CDR3 protein: CASSVGLSMTQYF
D gene: NA; J gene: TRBJ2-7; clone size: few; V gene: TRBV12-3/TRBV12-4; CDR3 DNA: TGTGCCAGCAGGGGCGGTGGATTCTACGAGCAGTACTTC; CDR3 protein: CASRGGGFYEQYF
D gene: NA; J gene: TRBJ2-5; clone size: NA; V gene: TRBV10-3; CDR3 DNA: TGTGCCATCAGTGACAACCAAGAGACCCAGTACTTC; CDR3 protein: CAISDNQETQYF
D gene: NA; J gene: TRBJ1-1; clone size: many; V gene: TRBV7-6; CDR3 DNA: TGTGCCAGCAGCCCGGACAGAATGAACACTGAAGCTTTCTTT; CDR3 protein: CASSPDRMNTEAFF
D gene: TRBD1; J gene: TRBJ2-3; clone size: many; V gene: TRBV10-3; CDR3 DNA: TGTGCCATCAGTCCTACAGGGGGCATTCGAGATACGCAGTATTTT; CDR3 protein: CAISPTGGIRDTQYF
D gene: NA; J gene: TRBJ1-6; clone size: many; V gene: TRBV6-6; CDR3 DNA: TGTGCCAGCAGTTACTCGGGTGGGGAAGGTAGTTCACCCCTCCACTTT; CDR3 protein: CASSYSGGEGSSPLHF
D gene: NA; J gene: TRBJ2-4; clone size: NA; V gene: TRBV12-3/TRBV12-4; CDR3 DNA: TGTGCCAGCAGTTTAATGTGGGGGGGGCAGGGGGTTCAGTACTTC; CDR3 protein: CASSLMWGGQGVQYF
D gene: TRBD2; J gene: TRBJ2-1; clone size: NA; V gene: TRBV7-8; CDR3 DNA: TGTGCCAGCAGCGAAACCGGGACTAGCGGGTCTAGTGAGCAGTTCTTC; CDR3 protein: CASSETGTSGSSEQFF
D gene: NA; J gene: TRBJ1-2; clone size: many; V gene: TRBV28; CDR3 DNA: TGTGCCAGCAGTTTATTGGGCACAGGGCCCTATGGCTACACCTTC; CDR3 protein: CASSLLGTGPYGYTF
D gene: NA; J gene: TRBJ2-1; clone size: many; V gene: TRBV2; CDR3 DNA: TGTGCCAGCAGTGACGGTTTGGGGAGAAACTACAATGAGCAGTTCTTC; CDR3 protein: CASSDGLGRNYNEQFF
D gene: TRBD1; J gene: TRBJ1-4; clone size: NA; V gene: TRBV5-1; CDR3 DNA: TGCGCCAGCAGCAACGGACAGGCAACTAATGAAAAACTGTTTTTT; CDR3 protein: CASSNGQATNEKLFF
D gene: TRBD2; J gene: TRBJ2-1; clone size: NA; V gene: TRBV2; CDR3 DNA: TGTGCCAGCAGTGAAGAGCTAGCGGGGTCCGGCAATGAGCAGTTCTTC; CDR3 protein: CASSEELAGSGNEQFF
D gene: NA; J gene: TRBJ2-1; clone size: NA; V gene: TRBV19; CDR3 DNA: TGTGCCAGTAGCCAGGACTGGCATTCCTACAATGAGCAGTTCTTC; CDR3 protein: CASSQDWHSYNEQFF
D gene: TRBD1; J gene: TRBJ1-2; clone size: NA; V gene: TRBV9; CDR3 DNA: TGTGCCAGCAGCTCACAATTCGGACAGGGTTTATATGGCTACACCTTC; CDR3 protein: CASSSQFGQGLYGYTF
D gene: TRBD1; J gene: TRBJ1-5; clone size: few; V gene: TRBV27; CDR3 DNA: TGTGCCAGCAGCTTTTATGACAGGGAGGGGGGGACAAATCAGCCCCAGCATTTT; CDR3 protein: CASSFYDREGGTNQPQHF
D gene: TRBD2; J gene: TRBJ2-3; clone size: few; V gene: TRBV7-9; CDR3 DNA: TGTGCCAGCAGTCGGGACTCTAGCGGGGGGTACACAGATACGCAGTATTTT; CDR3 protein: CASSRDSSGGYTDTQYF
D gene: TRBD1; J gene: TRBJ2-7; clone size: many; V gene: TRBV24-1; CDR3 DNA: TGTGCCACCAGTGGACAGGGGGCCTACGAGCAGTACTTC; CDR3 protein: CATSGQGAYEQYF
D gene: NA; J gene: TRBJ2-7; clone size: many; V gene: TRBV6-1; CDR3 DNA: TGTGCCAGCACGGCAAATTTTCAGAGACTCCTCTCCTACGAGCAGTACTTC; CDR3 protein: CASTANFQRLLSYEQYF
D gene: NA; J gene: TRBJ2-2; clone size: many; V gene: TRBV2; CDR3 DNA: TGTGCCAGCACAGGCGGAACCGGGGAGCTGTTTTTT; CDR3 protein: CASTGGTGELFF
D gene: NA; J gene: TRBJ2-7; clone size: many; V gene: TRBV28; CDR3 DNA: TGTGCCAGCTTCCCTGGCGGCAGTATTTTCTACGAGCAGTACTTC; CDR3 protein: CASFPGGSIFYEQYF
D gene: NA; J gene: TRBJ1-2; clone size: few; V gene: TRBV9; CDR3 DNA: TGTGCCAGCAGCACCAATTCCGGGGTACGAGCGTATGGCTACACCTTC; CDR3 protein: CASSTNSGVRAYGYTF
D gene: TRBD1; J gene: TRBJ2-2; clone size: few; V gene: TRBV12-3/TRBV12-4; CDR3 DNA: TGTGCCAGCAGTCCCTTGGGACAGCCCCACACCGGGGAGCTGTTTTTT; CDR3 protein: CASSPLGQPHTGELFF
D gene: TRBD2; J gene: TRBJ2-1; clone size: many; V gene: TRBV5-1; CDR3 DNA: TGCGCCAGCAGCTTGGCTAGCGGCTACAATGAGCAGTTCTTC; CDR3 protein: CASSLASGYNEQFF
D gene: TRBD2; J gene: TRBJ2-1; clone size: NA; V gene: TRBV5-1; CDR3 DNA: TGCGCCAGCAGCTTGGTGCCACTAGCGGGGCCTCACAATGAGCAGTTCTTC; CDR3 protein: CASSLVPLAGPHNEQFF
D gene: TRBD1; J gene: TRBJ2-3; clone size: many; V gene: TRBV25-1; CDR3 DNA: TGTGCCAGCAGTGATTCCGGGACAGGGTGGGATACGCAGTATTTT; CDR3 protein: CASSDSGTGWDTQYF